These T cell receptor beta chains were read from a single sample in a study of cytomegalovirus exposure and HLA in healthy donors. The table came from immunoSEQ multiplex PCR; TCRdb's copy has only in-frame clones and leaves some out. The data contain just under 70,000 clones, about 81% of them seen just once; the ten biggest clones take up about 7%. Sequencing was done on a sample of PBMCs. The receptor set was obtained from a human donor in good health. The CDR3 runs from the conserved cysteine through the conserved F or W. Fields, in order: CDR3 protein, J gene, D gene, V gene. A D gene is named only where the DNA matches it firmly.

CDR3 protein: CASSSGTGPLYEQYF
J gene: TRBJ2-7
D gene: TRBD1
V gene: TRBV6-1

CDR3 protein: CASSPGRAGETQYF
J gene: TRBJ2-5
D gene: TRBD2
V gene: TRBV18

CDR3 protein: CASSLTGDHYEQYF
J gene: TRBJ2-7
D gene: TRBD1
V gene: TRBV7-3

CDR3 protein: CASSKGGRIGELFF
J gene: TRBJ2-2
D gene: -
V gene: TRBV11-2

CDR3 protein: CATRTVGETQYF
J gene: TRBJ2-5
D gene: -
V gene: TRBV15

CDR3 protein: CASSPAGNNQPQHF
J gene: TRBJ1-5
D gene: -
V gene: TRBV7-2

CDR3 protein: CASSLGGSQPQHF
J gene: TRBJ1-5
D gene: -
V gene: TRBV27

CDR3 protein: CAISADRGGYEQYF
J gene: TRBJ2-7
D gene: TRBD1
V gene: TRBV10-3

CDR3 protein: CARRTGGEAEAFF
J gene: TRBJ1-1
D gene: TRBD1
V gene: TRBV19

CDR3 protein: CASSLEGSLDRNTGELFF
J gene: TRBJ2-2
D gene: -
V gene: TRBV11-3

CDR3 protein: CASGPGDRGPTDTQYF
J gene: TRBJ2-3
D gene: TRBD1
V gene: TRBV12-5

CDR3 protein: CASSRASLGAVDEQYF
J gene: TRBJ2-7
D gene: -
V gene: TRBV7-2

CDR3 protein: CASSYGDRGIQETQYF
J gene: TRBJ2-5
D gene: TRBD1
V gene: TRBV5-1

CDR3 protein: CASSLVGTSGGPEQYF
J gene: -
D gene: TRBD2
V gene: TRBV7-2

CDR3 protein: CASRSGTGGPIYNEQFF
J gene: TRBJ2-1
D gene: TRBD1
V gene: TRBV27

CDR3 protein: CSSSLAGGAYEQYF
J gene: TRBJ2-7
D gene: TRBD2
V gene: TRBV7-9

CDR3 protein: CASSSRGANTEAFF
J gene: TRBJ1-1
D gene: -
V gene: TRBV6-5

CDR3 protein: CASSILAAHTDTQYF
J gene: TRBJ2-3
D gene: -
V gene: TRBV19